Below are 2 T cell receptor beta chains sequenced from a single sample in a study of Ad26.COV2.S vaccination and SARS-CoV-2 variants. Data came from immunoSEQ multiplex PCR; TCRdb stores just in-frame clones and leaves some out. The sample includes hundreds of thousands of clones, 80% to 90% seen only once; the top ten take 1.5%. Indicated treatment: 15 to 20 received Ad26.COV2.S at low or high dose, single or two shots; about 5 received placebo; per-sample allocation not given. After the first vaccine or placebo injection, samples were drawn on day 63. This specimen was peripheral blood, taken in a trial of Ad26.COV2.S vaccine versus placebo. These receptors came from a person aged 18-65 years who received the Ad26.COV2.S COVID-19 vaccine or a placebo.

The table lists this clone with a count of one. This sequence joins TRBV7-8 and TRBJ2-5, with no clear D. V was clipped by 5 bases and J by 7 bases, with 8 bases between them. The CDR3 spans 11 residues. The V gene's germline CDR1 is SGHVS and CDR2 FQNEAQ. The DNA for the CDR3 is TGTGCCAGCAGCCTCTCTAGGACCCAGTACTTC. Protein: CASSLSRTQYF.

A single count supports this clone. This chain uses TRBV30 with TRBJ1-1; D might be TRBD1 (5 bases). V dropped 5 bases and J dropped 3 bases, with 10 bases sitting between them. This CDR3 comprises 12 residues. Per the germline V gene, CDR1 is GTSNPN and CDR2 is SVGIG (reference sequence). The CDR3 protein is CAWDPGDTEAFF. The CDR3 DNA reads TGTGCCTGGGACCCGGGGGACACTGAAGCTTTCTTT.